The 27 T cell receptor beta chains below come from one sample, sequenced in a study of long-term antiretroviral therapy in people with HIV. Running of the v3.0 immunoSEQ assay took place at survey level. The data were produced by immunoSEQ multiplex PCR, yet TCRdb's version contains in-frame clones alone and is incomplete. This table holds under 20,000 clones, less than 85% found once. This specimen was unsorted PBMCs, taken 0.5 years before starting antiretroviral therapy. The receptor set was obtained from a woman in her fifties or sixties with HIV.

The chain recombines TRBV5-1 with TRBJ2-2; maybe TRBD1 (5 bases). CDR3 length: 14 residues. CDR1 SGHRS and CDR2 YFSETQ come from the germline V gene. With 4 bases removed from V and 1 base from J, the gap between germline ends came to 8 bases. The CDR3 DNA sequence: TGCGCCAGCAGCGCGACAGTGAACACCGGGGAGCTGTTTTTT. Translating it yields CASSATVNTGELFF. Variable domain in full (rest from reference TRBV5-1 and TRBJ2-2): KAGVTQTPRYLIKTRGQQVTLSCSPISGHRSVSWYQQTPGQGLQFLFEYFSETQRNKGNFPGRFSGRQFSNSRSEMNVSTLELGDSALYLCASSATVNTGELFFGEGSRLTVL.

The V and J genes are TRBV6-6 and TRBJ1-1, with D maybe TRBD1 (6 bases). There are 15 residues in the CDR3. Germline-derived CDR1 and CDR2 are MNHNY and SVGAGI (reference sequence). Between the trimmed V and J ends, which lost 2 bases and 7 bases, there was a span of 17 bases. The CDR3 here is CASSYPATGRSEAFF. DNA of the CDR3: TGTGCCAGCAGTTACCCGGCTACAGGGAGGAGTGAAGCTTTCTTT.

The V call is TRBV4-1, the J call TRBJ1-3, with D possibly TRBD1 on 6 matching bases. CDR1 and CDR2 from the germline V gene are MGHRA and YSYEKL. V was trimmed by 4 bases and J by 2 bases, leaving 12 bases between them. The CDR3 has 15 residues. In nucleotides, the CDR3 is TGCGCCAGCAGCCCTGGGGGCTTTACTGGAAACACCATATATTTT. Its protein is CASSPGGFTGNTIYF.

The genes are TRBV7-9 and TRBJ2-2; a weak D match, TRBD1 (5 bases). From germline, CDR1 is SEHNR and CDR2 FQNEAQ (reference sequence). V gave up 5 bases and J gave up 3 bases, with 10 bases separating them. This CDR3 comprises 14 residues. CDR3 nucleotide sequence: TGTGCCAGCAGCGCCGACAGTTACACCGGGGAGCTGTTTTTT. This translates into CASSADSYTGELFF.

CDR3 nucleotide sequence: TGTGCCAGCAGTGAATATGCCGAGGACAGCGGCTATGGCTACACCTTC. As protein: CASSEYAEDSGYGYTF. This sequence joins TRBV6-1 and TRBJ1-2, with D possibly matching TRBD1 (6 bases). The length of the CDR3 is 16 residues. Per the germline V gene, CDR1 is MNHNS and CDR2 is SASEGT. V was pared by 2 bases and J by 4 bases, with 17 bases between.

The chain uses TRBV10-2 and TRBJ2-7; D call uncertain. The germline V gene encodes CDR1 WSHSY and CDR2 SAAADI. V lost 3 bases and J lost 3, with 12 bases in between. This CDR3 spans 14 amino acids. The CDR3 spells CASSETRLNYEQYF. Here the CDR3 DNA reads TGCGCCAGCAGTGAAACCCGACTGAACTACGAGCAGTACTTC.

This chain connects TRBV5-1 to TRBJ1-2; no clear D. Trimming left V 1 base short and J 8 bases short, with 18 bases between. This CDR3 has 15 residues. The germline CDR1 and CDR2 sequences are SGHRS and YFSETQ. The CDR3 nucleotides are TGCGCCAGCAGCTTGTCCCCGGACGGTCGCCGGGGCTACACCTTC. Translation: CASSLSPDGRRGYTF.

The chain combines TRBV29-1 with TRBJ1-1; weak D call: TRBD1 (6 bases). V gave up 4 bases and J gave up 0 bases, with 12 bases separating them. The germline V gene encodes CDR1 SQVTM and CDR2 ANQGSEA. This CDR3 contains 14 residues. This CDR3 is CSVVGGRLNTEAFF. CDR3 in DNA: TGCAGCGTTGTCGGGGGGCGCTTGAACACTGAAGCTTTCTTT.

This clone appeared once. J is TRBJ2-2 and V is TRBV5-6; D gene uncertain. Trimming removed 1 base at V and 7 bases at J, with 14 bases between. The germline CDR1 and CDR2 sequences are SGHDT and YYEEEE. This CDR3 is built from 15 residues. The CDR3 loop is CASSLMGVADGELFF. DNA of the CDR3: TGTGCCAGCAGCTTGATGGGCGTGGCTGACGGGGAGCTGTTTTTT.

V gene TRBV6-5 combines with J gene TRBJ2-7; weak D call: TRBD2 (7 bases). There are 12 residues in the CDR3. Germline V gives CDR1 MNHEY, CDR2 SVGAGI. V shed 4 bases and J shed 7 bases, with 11 bases lying between them. CDR3 coding DNA: TGTGCCAGCAGTTTACAGGGAGGGGAGCAGTACTTC. Protein: CASSLQGGEQYF.

This clone appeared a few times. For the CDR3, the DNA is TGTGCCTGGTGGCCCTACGGAAACACCATATATTTT. Amino acid sequence: CAWWPYGNTIYF. This rearrangement joins TRBV30 to TRBJ1-3; D remains unclear. This CDR3 has 12 residues. Germline CDR1 and CDR2: GTSNPN and SVGIG (reference sequence). Trimming cost V 5 bases and J 4 bases, with 9 bases left between them.

The J gene is TRBJ2-2, the V gene TRBV6-1, with no clear D. The CDR3 runs 15 residues. Trimming cost V 3 bases and J 4 bases, with 12 bases left between them. Germline CDR1 reads MNHNS; CDR2 reads SASEGT. This CDR3 reads CASSDRGRSTGELFF. The CDR3 region has the DNA TGTGCCAGCAGTGATAGAGGTCGGAGCACCGGGGAGCTGTTTTTT.

The J gene is TRBJ1-3, the V gene TRBV5-5, with 7 bases matching TRBD1. The germline gives CDR1 SGHKS, CDR2 YYEKEE (reference sequence). V lost 3 bases, J lost 0 bases, and 6 bases stayed unmatched. This CDR3 has 16 residues. Here the CDR3 reads CASSSGQTGSGNTIYF. The CDR3 bases are TGTGCCAGCAGCTCGGGACAGACTGGCTCTGGAAACACCATATATTTT.

The chain carries TRBV7-8 and TRBJ1-5; D gene uncertain. V lost 5 bases and J 3 bases, leaving 14 bases between the germline ends. The CDR3 contains 15 residues. Germline V CDR1 and CDR2: SGHVS, FQNEAQ. CDR3 loop: CASSPEEIFNQPQHF. The CDR3 DNA follows: TGTGCCAGCAGCCCCGAGGAGATTTTCAATCAGCCCCAGCATTTT.

The V call is TRBV6-5, the J call TRBJ2-2; weak D call: TRBD1 (6 bases). The V gene's germline CDR1 is MNHEY and CDR2 SVGAGI. The V end was cut by 5 bases, the J end by 0 bases, with 7 bases between. The CDR3 spans 14 residues. The CDR3: CASSPGANTGELFF. CDR3 sequence (DNA): TGTGCCAGCAGTCCAGGGGCGAACACCGGGGAGCTGTTTTTT.

This clone showed up just once. V is TRBV11-2 and J is TRBJ1-1; D is undetermined. V was shortened by 3 bases and J by 10 bases, with 18 bases between the two germline ends. The CDR3 spans 14 residues. Per the germline V gene, CDR1 is SGHAT and CDR2 is FQNNGV. The CDR3 nucleotides read TGTGCCAGCAGCTTCCAAGGACTTGCACGTGGAGCTTTCTTT. Translating it yields CASSFQGLARGAFF.

This clone has a handful of counts. The chain links TRBV29-1 to TRBJ2-7; D is ambiguous. V shed 3 bases and J shed 0 bases, with 3 bases lying between them. The CDR3 has 11 residues. CDR1 is SQVTM and CDR2 is ANQGSEA in the germline V gene. The CDR3, as DNA: TGCAGCGTTGACGACTCCTACGAGCAGTACTTC. This sequence encodes CSVDDSYEQYF.

The chain recombines TRBV28 with TRBJ2-1, with TRBD2 as a possible D gene (5 bases). Germline CDR1 MDHEN, CDR2 SYDVKM. The CDR3 length is 13 residues. Trimming removed 4 bases from V and 4 bases from J, with 8 bases in between. The CDR3 loop reads CASSYAGYNEQFF. The CDR3 DNA sequence: TGTGCCAGCAGTTACGCGGGTTACAATGAGCAGTTCTTC.

The rearrangement uses TRBV9 and TRBJ1-2; tentative D call: TRBD1 (6 bases). The CDR3 covers 16 residues. Trimming left V 3 bases short and J 6 bases short, with 21 bases between. In germline, CDR1 is SGDLS, CDR2 YYNGEE. CDR3 protein: CASSATGRGLMDGYTF. The CDR3 DNA is TGTGCCAGCAGCGCAACGGGGAGGGGGTTAATGGATGGCTACACCTTC.

The CDR3 coding sequence is TGCGCCAGCAGCCAAGCAGTGGGGGTATCGATTGGCTACACCTTC. This gives the protein CASSQAVGVSIGYTF. The chain couples TRBV4-1 to TRBJ1-2, with D tentatively TRBD1 (5 bases). The CDR3 totals 15 residues. CDR1 is MGHRA, CDR2 YSYEKL, per germline. The V gene lost 1 base and the J gene lost 7 bases, with 16 bases spanning the gap.

This clone was detected only once. The chain joins TRBV6-5 to TRBJ1-2; no definite D call. V was cut by 5 bases and J by 2 bases, with 12 bases left in between. This CDR3 spans 14 amino acids. Germline V lookup: CDR1 MNHEY, CDR2 SVGAGI. The CDR3 DNA reads TGTGCCAGCAGTCCGACATTTAAAAACTATGGCTACACCTTC. Protein sequence: CASSPTFKNYGYTF.

The chain recombines TRBV12-5 with TRBJ2-3; possibly TRBD1 or TRBD2 for D (5 bases each). Trimming took off 4 bases at V and 2 bases at J, with 13 bases between the two ends. The CDR3 is 15 amino acids. Germline CDR1 and CDR2: LGHNT and FRNRAP. In DNA form, the CDR3 reads TGTGCTAGTGGTTCCCACCGGGACCTCACAGATACGCAGTATTTT. Translation: CASGSHRDLTDTQYF. The complete variable domain, with remaining parts taken from reference TRBV12-5 and TRBJ2-3, reads DARVTQTPRHKVTEMGQEVTMRCQPILGHNTVFWYRQTMMQGLELLAYFRNRAPLDDSGMPKDRFSAEMPDATLATLKIQPSEPRDSAVYFCASGSHRDLTDTQYFGPGTRLTVL.

This chain connects TRBV6-1 to TRBJ1-4; possible D gene TRBD1, 5 bases. The CDR3 totals 14 residues. CDR1 is MNHNS and CDR2 is SASEGT in the germline V gene. V lost 7 bases to trimming and J lost 8 bases, with 17 bases between them. The CDR3 is CASTGGRTTEKLFF. In nucleotides, the CDR3 is TGTGCCAGCACCGGAGGGAGGACAACCGAAAAACTGTTTTTT.

The chain carries TRBV10-2 and TRBJ2-5; tentatively, D is TRBD2 (5 bases). Looked up from germline, CDR1 is WSHSY and CDR2 is SAAADI. V lost 8 bases and J lost 0, with 13 bases in between. The CDR3 extends over 14 amino acids. CDR3 in amino acids: CASGRGLDQETQYF. CDR3 DNA sequence: TGCGCCAGCGGCCGCGGACTGGACCAAGAGACCCAGTACTTC.

V usage is TRBV19 and J usage is TRBJ2-7; 9 bases match TRBD1. CDR3 length: 12 residues. Germline V gene sequence: CDR1 LNHDA, CDR2 SQIVND (reference sequence). The V gene end was trimmed by 9 bases and the J gene end by 5 bases; junction bases not matched to a gene: 5. The CDR3: CARGTGTHEQYV. The CDR3, as DNA: TGTGCCAGAGGGACAGGGACCCACGAGCAGTACGTC.

The chain joins TRBV6-1 to TRBJ1-5; no reliable D call. The CDR3 extends over 15 amino acids. Trimming pared 0 bases from V and 2 bases from J, leaving 8 bases between. Germline loops: CDR1 MNHNS, CDR2 SASEGT. In DNA form, the CDR3 reads TGTGCCAGCAGTGAAGCCCCAGGAGGCAATCAGCCCCAGCATTTT. The encoded protein is CASSEAPGGNQPQHF.

The chain uses TRBV29-1 and TRBJ2-5, with D possibly being TRBD1 or TRBD2 (5 bases each). Trimming left V 7 bases short and J 3 bases short, with 12 bases between. This CDR3 comprises 12 residues. Germline CDR1 reads SQVTM; CDR2 reads ANQGSEA. CDR3 DNA: TGCAGCGCCCCGGGGACGAAAGAGACCCAGTACTTC. Translating it yields CSAPGTKETQYF.